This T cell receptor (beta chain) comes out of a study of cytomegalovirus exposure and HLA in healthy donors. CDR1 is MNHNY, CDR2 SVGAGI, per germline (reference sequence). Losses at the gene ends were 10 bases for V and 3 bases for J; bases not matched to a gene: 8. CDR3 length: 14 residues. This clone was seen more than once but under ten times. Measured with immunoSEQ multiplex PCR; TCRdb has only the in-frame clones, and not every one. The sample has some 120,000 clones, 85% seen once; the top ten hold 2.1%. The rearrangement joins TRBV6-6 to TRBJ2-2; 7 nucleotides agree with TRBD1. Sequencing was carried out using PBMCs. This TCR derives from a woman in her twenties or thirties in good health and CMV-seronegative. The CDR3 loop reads CAISLQGYTGELFF. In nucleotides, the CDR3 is TGTGCCATATCACTACAGGGGTACACCGGGGAGCTGTTTTTT.